The 14 T cell receptor beta chains below were found in one sample sequenced in a study of long-term antiretroviral therapy in people with HIV. The authors ran the immunoSEQ assay, v3.0, at survey level. Assay: immunoSEQ multiplex PCR; the TCRdb copy retains only in-frame clones and omits some. Of some 29,000 clones in the sample, just under 90% were seen once. This material consisted of unsorted PBMCs, taken 3.2 years before starting antiretroviral therapy. The source is a man between 45 and 60 years old with HIV.

This clone was observed a few times. V gene TRBV2 combines with J gene TRBJ2-7, with TRBD1 identical over 9 bases. With 7 bases clipped from V and 2 bases from J, the junction kept 6 bases outside the gene matches. This CDR3 spans 14 amino acids. The V gene's germline CDR1 is SNHLY and CDR2 FYNNEI. The CDR3, as DNA: TGTGCCAGCACTGGGGACAGGGCCACCTACGAGCAGTACTTC. Its protein product is CASTGDRATYEQYF.

This clone was seen just once. The chain has TRBV6-6 and TRBJ2-1, with TRBD1 as a possible D gene (6 bases). The CDR3 length is 13 residues. The V gene's germline CDR1 is MNHNY and CDR2 SVGAGI (reference sequence). V was shortened by 2 bases and J by 9 bases, with 11 bases between the two germline ends. Here the CDR3 reads CASSYEGVGEQFF. In DNA form, the CDR3 reads TGTGCCAGCAGTTACGAGGGGGTTGGTGAGCAGTTCTTC.

J is TRBJ1-1 and V is TRBV6-1; D gene uncertain. The V end lost 4 bases, the J end lost 3 bases, and 12 bases lay between the germline ends. Germline-derived CDR1 and CDR2 are MNHNS and SASEGT. This CDR3 region has 14 residues. The CDR3 nucleotides are TGTGCCAGCAGTGTCTGGGCGGCAGACACTGAAGCTTTCTTT. Its protein product is CASSVWAADTEAFF.

The chain has TRBV2 and TRBJ1-4, with D possibly matching TRBD1 (5 bases). The ends were cut back, 4 bases at V and 8 bases at J, with 11 bases in the middle. This CDR3 has 13 amino acids. Per the germline V gene, CDR1 is SNHLY and CDR2 is FYNNEI. Here the CDR3 reads CASSGLEGEKLFF. The CDR3 nucleotides are TGTGCCAGCAGTGGCCTCGAGGGGGAAAAACTGTTTTTT. The whole variable domain, filled in from reference TRBV2 and TRBJ1-4, reads EPEVTQTPSHQVTQMGQEVILRCVPISNHLYFYWYRQILGQKVEFLVSFYNNEISEKSEIFDDQFSVERPDGSNFTLKIRSTKLEDSAMYFCASSGLEGEKLFFGSGTQLSVL.

J is TRBJ2-7 and V is TRBV11-2; 10 bases line up with TRBD1. This CDR3 comprises 17 residues. The V segment lost 3 bases and the J segment 0 bases; nucleotides outside the gene matches: 8. From germline, CDR1 is SGHAT and CDR2 FQNNGV. CDR3 sequence: CASSLGQGPYNSYEQYF. The CDR3 nucleotides are TGTGCCAGCAGCTTGGGACAGGGGCCTTATAACTCCTACGAGCAGTACTTC.

The chain employs TRBV10-3 and TRBJ2-1, with no clear D. The V gene's germline CDR1 is ENHRY and CDR2 SYGVKD. The V gene lost 0 bases and the J gene lost 3 bases, with 3 bases spanning the gap. The length of the CDR3 is 13 residues. DNA of the CDR3: TGTGCCATCAGTGAGTCGGGCTACAATGAGCAGTTCTTC. Its translation is CAISESGYNEQFF.

The genes are TRBV11-1 and TRBJ2-7, with 9 nucleotides matching TRBD2. Germline values: CDR1 SGHAT, CDR2 FQDESV (reference sequence). The V gene end was trimmed by 1 base and the J gene end by 3 bases; junction bases not matched to a gene: 10. The CDR3 covers 17 residues. CDR3 residues: CASSLDIPGLADYEQYF. For the CDR3, the DNA is TGTGCCAGCAGCTTAGATATACCGGGACTAGCTGACTACGAGCAGTACTTC.

This chain connects TRBV9 to TRBJ2-1; D might be TRBD1 (6 bases). Germline CDR1 is SGDLS and CDR2 is YYNGEE. V gave up 3 bases and J gave up 5 bases, with 15 bases separating them. CDR3 length: 15 amino acids. The CDR3 region is CASSGNGGANNEQFF. As DNA, the CDR3 is TGTGCCAGCAGCGGAAATGGGGGCGCAAACAATGAGCAGTTCTTC. The variable domain in full, completed from reference TRBV9 and TRBJ2-1, reads DSGVTQTPKHLITATGQRVTLRCSPRSGDLSVYWYQQSLDQGLQFLIQYYNGEERAKGNILERFSAQQFPDLHSELNLSSLELGDSALYFCASSGNGGANNEQFFGPGTRLTVL.

The chain recombines TRBV7-9 with TRBJ2-7; possibly TRBD2 for D (5 bases). V lost 4 bases to trimming and J lost 5 bases, with 18 bases between them. The germline CDR1 and CDR2 sequences are SEHNR and FQNEAQ (reference sequence). The CDR3 covers 15 residues. The CDR3 sequence: CASSSPRGSVHEQYF. The CDR3 bases are TGTGCCAGCAGCTCCCCCCGGGGTAGCGTCCACGAGCAGTACTTC.

This clone appeared a single time. The rearrangement links TRBV6-5 to TRBJ1-1, with 7 bases that match TRBD1. V was pared by 8 bases and J by 4 bases, with 7 bases of the junction left unmatched. In germline, CDR1 is MNHEY, CDR2 SVGAGI. The CDR3 runs 13 residues. The CDR3 DNA reads TGTGCCAGCCATCGGACAGGACTCACTGAAGCTTTCTTT. It specifies CASHRTGLTEAFF.

The rearrangement joins TRBV10-3 to TRBJ2-5; TRBD2 aligns across 13 bases. With 4 bases clipped from V and 3 bases from J, the junction kept 5 bases outside the gene matches. Germline V gene lookup returns CDR1 ENHRY and CDR2 SYGVKD. The CDR3 loop spans 16 amino acids. The CDR3: CAISGSGLAGKETQYF. CDR3 nucleotide sequence: TGTGCCATCAGTGGATCGGGACTAGCGGGGAAAGAGACCCAGTACTTC.

This rearrangement joins TRBV27 to TRBJ1-2; 10 bases map to TRBD1. Trimming cost V 10 bases and J 4 bases; bases outside gene matches: 3. The CDR3 has 12 residues. The germline V gene has CDR1 MNHEY and CDR2 SMNVEV (reference sequence). In nucleotides, the CDR3 is TGTGCCACCAGGACAGGGGGCTATGGCTACACCTTC. Its protein is CATRTGGYGYTF.

V is TRBV7-2 and J is TRBJ1-3; 9 nucleotides align to TRBD1. Trimming removed 3 bases from V and 4 bases from J; junction bases left unmatched: 7. This CDR3 comprises 16 residues. Germline assignment: CDR1 SGHTA and CDR2 FQGNSA. Here the CDR3 reads CASSFLDRGTGNTIYF. CDR3 DNA: TGTGCCAGCAGCTTCCTAGACAGGGGGACAGGAAACACCATATATTTT.

The chain links TRBV4-1 to TRBJ1-2, with 11 nucleotides matching TRBD1. Germline assignment: CDR1 MGHRA and CDR2 YSYEKL. The CDR3 spans 17 residues. The V segment lost 3 bases and the J segment 6 bases; nucleotides outside the gene matches: 12. Here the CDR3 reads CASSQAFRTGGANGYTF. As DNA, the CDR3 is TGCGCCAGCAGCCAGGCTTTTCGGACAGGGGGCGCGAATGGCTACACCTTC.